What follows are 27 T cell receptor beta chains derived from one specimen sequenced in a study of blood T cell repertoires in COVID-19. TCRdb's copy holds only in-frame clones and misses some; the assay was immunoSEQ multiplex PCR. Among 250,000 or so clones listed, around nine tenths were seen once. The sample taken for sequencing was PBMCs or T cells enriched from blood (not recorded which). The receptors come from a woman aged 18 to 35 who had recovered from COVID-19.

This rearrangement joins TRBV9 to TRBJ2-5, with D possibly matching TRBD2 (5 bases). V lost 3 bases and J 5 bases, leaving 20 bases between the germline ends. There are 16 residues in the CDR3. Germline loops: CDR1 SGDLS, CDR2 YYNGEE. The CDR3 nucleotides are TGTGCCAGCAGCGGGGTGCTTGAGTCTAGCCGGGAGACCCAGTACTTC. It translates to CASSGVLESSRETQYF. Drawing the rest from reference TRBV9 and TRBJ2-5, the complete variable domain is DSGVTQTPKHLITATGQRVTLRCSPRSGDLSVYWYQQSLDQGLQFLIQYYNGEERAKGNILERFSAQQFPDLHSELNLSSLELGDSALYFCASSGVLESSRETQYFGPGTRLLVL.

The chain uses TRBV18 and TRBJ2-1; perhaps TRBD2 as D (6 bases). The CDR3 covers 14 residues. Trimming removed 3 bases from V and 1 base from J, with 7 bases in between. CDR1 is KGHSH and CDR2 is LQKENI in the germline V gene. The CDR3 loop is CASSPGGSYNEQFF. CDR3 bases: TGTGCCAGCTCACCCGGGGGATCCTACAATGAGCAGTTCTTC.

This chain joins TRBV20-1 and TRBJ2-7; D not resolved. The CDR3 is made up of 11 amino acids. With 5 bases removed from V and 4 bases from J, the gap between germline ends came to 9 bases. CDR1 DFQATT and CDR2 SNEGSKA come from the germline V gene (reference sequence). CDR3 region: CSAPQSYEQYF. The CDR3 DNA is TGCAGTGCTCCTCAGTCGTACGAGCAGTACTTC.

This chain connects TRBV29-1 to TRBJ2-7, with D tentatively TRBD1 (6 bases). CDR3 length equals 13 residues. Trimming took off 6 bases at V and 0 bases at J, with 12 bases between the two ends. CDR1 and CDR2 (germline): SQVTM, ANQGSEA. CDR3 in DNA: TGCAGCGTAAGGACAGCGAGCTCCTACGAGCAGTACTTC. This codes for CSVRTASSYEQYF.

The chain is built from TRBV3-1 (or the pseudogene TRBV3-2) and TRBJ1-1; D call uncertain. V lost 6 bases and J 1 base, leaving 12 bases between the germline ends. Looked up from germline, CDR1 is LGHDT and CDR2 is YNNKEL (reference sequence). The CDR3 totals 14 residues. The CDR3 loop is CASSRNPRNTEAFF. The CDR3 bases are TGTGCCAGCAGTCGGAATCCTAGGAACACTGAAGCTTTCTTT.

This rearrangement joins TRBV14 to TRBJ2-2, with 7 positions matching TRBD1. Trimming removed 0 bases from V and 1 base from J; junction bases left unmatched: 8. This CDR3 has 18 amino acids. CDR1 is SGHDN, CDR2 FVKESK, per germline. CDR3 bases: TGTGCCAGCAGCCAAGAGACCCCGGGACAGCTGAACACCGGGGAGCTGTTTTTT. Translating it yields CASSQETPGQLNTGELFF.

V usage is TRBV19 and J usage is TRBJ2-2, with D possibly matching TRBD1 (6 bases). The V and J ends lost 5 bases and 1 base respectively, with 8 bases between them. The CDR3 has 14 residues. In germline, CDR1 is LNHDA, CDR2 SQIVND (reference sequence). Here the CDR3 DNA reads TGTGCCAGTAGTTGGACAGAGAACACCGGGGAGCTGTTTTTT. Protein product: CASSWTENTGELFF.

This clone has a single count. The gene calls are TRBV6-6 and TRBJ2-2, with D perhaps TRBD1 (5 bases). The ends were cut back, 8 bases at V and 4 bases at J, with 14 bases in the middle. The CDR3 length is 14 residues. CDR1 is MNHNY, CDR2 SVGAGI, per germline (reference sequence). The CDR3 sequence: CASRPGQTTGELFF. For the CDR3, the DNA is TGTGCCAGCCGACCTGGACAAACCACCGGGGAGCTGTTTTTT.

J is TRBJ1-2 and V is TRBV25-1; 8 nucleotides match TRBD1. Per germline, CDR1 MGHDK and CDR2 SYGVNS. The CDR3 extends over 13 amino acids. With 0 bases clipped from V and 8 bases from J, the junction kept 2 bases outside the gene matches. CDR3 residues: CASSEYRTGGYTF. The CDR3, as DNA: TGTGCCAGCAGTGAATACCGGACAGGGGGCTACACCTTC.

The chain combines TRBV5-4 with TRBJ2-2; 7 bases match TRBD1. CDR1 is SGHNT, CDR2 YYREEE, per germline (reference sequence). V lost 0 bases to trimming and J lost 8 bases; unmatched junction nucleotides: 4. CDR3 length: 14 amino acids. CDR3 amino acids: CASSLARDSGELFF. CDR3 DNA: TGTGCCAGCAGCTTGGCTCGGGACAGTGGGGAGCTGTTTTTT.

The table lists this clone with a count of one. The rearrangement links TRBV6-5 to TRBJ2-1; D ambiguous. Germline V lookup: CDR1 MNHEY, CDR2 SVGAGI. CDR3 length equals 14 residues. With 2 bases removed from V and 1 base from J, the gap between germline ends came to 6 bases. The CDR3 is CASSYGRSYNEQFF. CDR3 in DNA: TGTGCCAGCAGTTACGGTCGGTCCTACAATGAGCAGTTCTTC.

The genes are TRBV7-8 and TRBJ1-5, with TRBD1 as a possible D gene (5 bases). V was trimmed by 2 bases and J by 1 base, leaving 12 bases between them. The germline CDR1 and CDR2 sequences are SGHVS and FQNEAQ. The CDR3 runs to 16 residues. The CDR3 loop reads CASSLTRQLSNQPQHF. CDR3 in DNA: TGTGCCAGCAGCTTAACGAGACAGCTAAGCAATCAGCCCCAGCATTTT.

The chain combines TRBV11-2 with TRBJ1-4, with D possibly matching TRBD1 (5 bases). CDR1 and CDR2 from the germline V gene are SGHAT and FQNNGV. The CDR3 has 19 amino acids. With 6 bases removed from V and 0 bases from J, the gap between germline ends came to 23 bases. CDR3: CASSRGSAGTWATNEKLFF. In DNA form, the CDR3 reads TGTGCCAGCAGTCGGGGGTCTGCCGGCACTTGGGCAACTAATGAAAAACTGTTTTTT. The variable domain in full, with the rest retrieved from reference TRBV11-2 and TRBJ1-4, is EAGVAQSPRYKIIEKRQSVAFWCNPISGHATLYWYQQILGQGPKLLIQFQNNGVVDDSQLPKDRFSAERLKGVDSTLKIQPAKLEDSAVYLCASSRGSAGTWATNEKLFFGSGTQLSVL.

The rearrangement uses TRBV6-2 or TRBV6-3 and TRBJ2-7; the match to TRBD1 covers 7 bases. The trim removed 5 bases at V and 7 bases at J, leaving 5 bases unmatched. Per germline, CDR1 MNHEY and CDR2 SVGEGT. This CDR3 comprises 12 residues. CDR3 residues: CASSPDRLEQYF. The CDR3 DNA reads TGTGCCAGCAGTCCGGACAGGTTGGAGCAGTACTTC.

V gene TRBV12-5 combines with J gene TRBJ2-1, with 7 bases fitting TRBD2. Germline CDR1 and CDR2: LGHNT and FRNRAP. The CDR3 sequence is 14 residues long. Losses at the gene ends were 8 bases for V and 5 bases for J; bases not matched to a gene: 9. This chain's CDR3 is CASYSGGFNNEQFF. The CDR3 nucleotides are TGTGCTAGTTACTCGGGGGGATTCAACAATGAGCAGTTCTTC.

V gene TRBV7-2 combines with J gene TRBJ2-7; no clear D. The CDR3 is made up of 12 amino acids. The germline gives CDR1 SGHTA, CDR2 FQGNSA. V lost 5 bases and J 3 bases, leaving 8 bases between the germline ends. CDR3 coding DNA: TGTGCCAGCAGCCCGGGTGGCTACGAGCAGTACTTC. The encoded protein is CASSPGGYEQYF.

V usage is TRBV21-1 and J usage is TRBJ1-5; no DNA check was done on the table's D call, TRBD1. TRBV21-1 represents a pseudogene. The CDR3 has 18 amino acids. In nucleotides, the CDR3 is TGTGCCAGCAGCAAAGAAATAAAGAGGGACAGGGACAATCAGCCCCAGCATTTT. This encodes CASSKEIKRDRDNQPQHF.

The chain links TRBV5-1 to TRBJ2-7, with 10 bases that match TRBD1. V gave up 4 bases and J gave up 3 bases; unmatched junction bases: 4. Germline V gene lookup returns CDR1 SGHRS and CDR2 YFSETQ. The CDR3 has 14 amino acids. This chain's CDR3 is CASSPTGGRYEQYF. The CDR3 DNA follows: TGCGCCAGCAGCCCGACAGGGGGCCGCTACGAGCAGTACTTC.

This clone was recorded once. The J gene is TRBJ2-1, the V gene TRBV2; 9 bases are shared with TRBD2. The V gene's germline CDR1 is SNHLY and CDR2 FYNNEI. V lost 3 bases and J lost 3; bases outside the gene matches: 6. The CDR3 sequence is 16 residues long. The CDR3, as DNA: TGTGCCAGCAGTGATCCGGAAGCGGGGGGCTACAATGAGCAGTTCTTC. It encodes CASSDPEAGGYNEQFF.

The gene calls are TRBV7-9 and TRBJ2-3; D is unresolved. The CDR3 spans 14 residues. Germline V gene data show CDR1 as SEHNR and CDR2 as FQNEAQ (reference sequence). V shed 1 base and J shed 3 bases, with 8 bases lying between them. CDR3 in DNA: TGTGCCAGCAGCTTAGTGGTCACAACAGATACGCAGTATTTT. Amino acid sequence: CASSLVVTTDTQYF.

This clone showed up just a few times. The chain has TRBV2 and TRBJ2-3; 7 bases fit TRBD2. Germline V CDR1 and CDR2: SNHLY, FYNNEI. Germline trimming cut 8 bases from V and 8 bases from J; bases unmatched to any gene: 7. The CDR3 extends over 12 amino acids. CDR3 in amino acids: CASLGEGRTQYF. The CDR3 DNA is TGTGCCAGCCTAGGGGAGGGCCGTACGCAGTATTTT.

V usage is TRBV6-2 or TRBV6-3 and J usage is TRBJ1-2; TRBD1 aligns across 7 bases. Germline CDR1 MNHEY, CDR2 SVGEGT. CDR3 length: 16 residues. Trimming at V came to 5 bases and at J to 7 bases, leaving 16 bases not matched to a gene. The CDR3 DNA follows: TGTGCCAGCAGTCCGCCGGGACAGAGCGATGGGGTTGGCTACACCTTC. Protein product: CASSPPGQSDGVGYTF.

The rearrangement joins TRBV7-2 to TRBJ2-1, with TRBD2 matching 8 bases. The CDR3 runs to 15 residues. Germline V gene lookup returns CDR1 SGHTA and CDR2 FQGNSA. V lost 4 bases to trimming and J lost 1 base; unmatched junction nucleotides: 3. The CDR3 nucleotides are TGTGCCAGCAGCTCCACGGGAGGGTCCTACAATGAGCAGTTCTTC. Translated, it gives CASSSTGGSYNEQFF.

The chain employs TRBV7-9 and TRBJ1-5, with D uncertain. Germline assignment: CDR1 SEHNR and CDR2 FQNEAQ (reference sequence). V lost 5 bases and J lost 6, with 8 bases in between. The CDR3 is 12 residues long. The DNA of the CDR3 is TGTGCCAGCAGCCAAGGAGGTCAGCCCCAGCATTTT. This codes for CASSQGGQPQHF.

The chain is built from TRBV7-2 and TRBJ1-6; D unclear. The CDR3 loop spans 12 amino acids. The germline V and J ends were trimmed by 5 bases and 7 bases, with 6 bases remaining between them. Germline assignment: CDR1 SGHTA and CDR2 FQGNSA. The CDR3 spells CASSRVNSPLHF. DNA for the CDR3: TGTGCCAGCAGCCGGGTCAATTCACCCCTCCACTTT. The variable domain in full, completed from reference TRBV7-2 and TRBJ1-6, reads GAGVSQSPSNKVTEKGKDVELRCDPISGHTALYWYRQSLGQGLEFLIYFQGNSAPDKSGLPSDRFSAERTGGSVSTLTIQRTQQEDSAVYLCASSRVNSPLHFGNGTRLTVT.

The rearrangement links TRBV6-5 to TRBJ2-1; 8 nucleotides line up with TRBD2. The CDR3 contains 15 residues. Looked up from germline, CDR1 is MNHEY and CDR2 is SVGAGI. V dropped 5 bases and J dropped 6; count of bases not matched to a gene: 9. The DNA of the CDR3 is TGTGCCAGCAGTCCCCTCCCGGGAGGGGGCAATGAGCAGTTCTTC. Translation: CASSPLPGGGNEQFF.

This rearrangement joins TRBV11-1 to TRBJ2-5; a weak D match, TRBD2 (5 bases). This CDR3 is built from 13 residues. The germline V gene has CDR1 SGHAT and CDR2 FQDESV (reference sequence). V shed 4 bases and J shed 1 base, with 7 bases lying between them. In DNA form, the CDR3 reads TGTGCCAGCAGCTGGGAGCGCCAAGAGACCCAGTACTTC. Amino acids: CASSWERQETQYF. Full variable domain (rest looked up from reference TRBV11-1 and TRBJ2-5): EAEVAQSPRYKITEKSQAVAFWCDPISGHATLYWYRQILGQGPELLVQFQDESVVDDSQLPKDRFSAERLKGVDSTLKIQPAELGDSAMYLCASSWERQETQYFGPGTRLLVL.